This is a list of T cell receptor beta chains from one sample in a study of T cells in localized non-small cell lung cancer. Generated by immunoSEQ multiplex PCR, the TCRdb table keeps only in-frame clones and is missing some. The repertoire holds 20,000 to 25,000 clones, with about nine tenths as singletons. This material consisted of peripheral blood, taken before any cancer treatment. Receptors originate from a man aged 40 to 70 with stage I squamous cell lung carcinoma. Both conserved end residues are part of each CDR3. A D gene is named only where the DNA matches it firmly.

d_call j_call v_call cdr3_aa cdr3_nt
- TRBJ1-2 TRBV5-5 CASSFRGQPLYGYTF TGTGCCAGCAGCTTCCGAGGACAGCCTCTTTATGGCTACACCTTC
TRBD1 TRBJ1-2 TRBV11-2 CASSLATGTTGYTF TGTGCCAGCAGCTTAGCGACAGGGACGACGGGCTACACCTTC
- TRBJ1-2 TRBV29-1 CSVGLYDNYGYTF TGCAGCGTTGGTCTCTACGATAACTATGGCTACACCTTC
- TRBJ2-7 TRBV30 CAWSPGADEQYF TGTGCCTGGAGTCCAGGGGCCGACGAGCAGTACTTC
TRBD1 TRBJ2-3 TRBV30 CAWSSRDRVFTDTQYF TGTGCCTGGAGTTCCCGGGACAGGGTATTCACAGATACGCAGTATTTT
- TRBJ1-4 TRBV5-5 CASSRFRGATNEKLFF TGTGCCAGCAGTCGCTTCAGGGGTGCAACTAATGAAAAACTGTTTTTT
- TRBJ1-1 TRBV7-9 CASSFSLNTEAFF TGTGCCAGCAGCTTCAGCCTGAACACTGAAGCTTTCTTT
- TRBJ2-7 TRBV28 CASCSRTVRLYEQYF TGTGCCAGCTGCAGTCGGACTGTCAGGTTGTACGAGCAGTACTTC
TRBD1 TRBJ1-2 TRBV2 CASSEKQGKSYGYTF TGTGCCAGCAGTGAAAAACAGGGGAAGAGCTATGGCTACACCTTC
- TRBJ1-3 TRBV18 CASSSVPARGNTIYF TGTGCCAGCTCGTCCGTCCCGGCGAGAGGAAACACCATATATTTT